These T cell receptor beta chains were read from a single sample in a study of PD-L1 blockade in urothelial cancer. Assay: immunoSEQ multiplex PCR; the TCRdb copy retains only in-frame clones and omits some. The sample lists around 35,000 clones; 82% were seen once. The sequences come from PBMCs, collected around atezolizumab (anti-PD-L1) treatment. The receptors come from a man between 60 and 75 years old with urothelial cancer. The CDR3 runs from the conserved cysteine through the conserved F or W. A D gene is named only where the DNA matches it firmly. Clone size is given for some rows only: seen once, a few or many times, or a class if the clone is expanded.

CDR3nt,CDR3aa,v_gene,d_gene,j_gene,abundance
TGTGCCAGCAGCTTTTGGGGCGTCTTTTCCACAGATACGCAGTATTTT,CASSFWGVFSTDTQYF,TRBV5-4,-,TRBJ2-3,-
TGTGCCAGCTCACCACCGGGGCAGGTAAACGAGCAGTACTTC,CASSPPGQVNEQYF,TRBV18,-,TRBJ2-7,-
TGTGCCAGCACCATCCCAGGGGCTGGGGCCAACGTCCTGACTTTC,CASTIPGAGANVLTF,TRBV28,-,TRBJ2-6,-
TGCGCCAGCAGCTTGGCGGCAGGGGCGTCTGGCTACACCTTC,CASSLAAGASGYTF,TRBV5-1,-,TRBJ1-2,-
TGTGCCAGCATCGATCCTCGGGCTAACTATGGCTACACCTTC,CASIDPRANYGYTF,TRBV6-6,-,TRBJ1-2,-
TGTGCCAGCAGTTTCGCCCTCCGAGCTGATGGGGCCAACGTCCTGACTTTC,CASSFALRADGANVLTF,TRBV27,-,TRBJ2-6,-
TGTGCCAGCAGCTTAGTGGCAGGGAACGAGCAGTACTTC,CASSLVAGNEQYF,TRBV7-2,-,TRBJ2-7,-
TGTGCCAGCAGTGAATGGGCAAGTAGGGAGACCCAGTACTTC,CASSEWASRETQYF,TRBV6-1,-,TRBJ2-5,-
TGTGCCAGCCCAGTCGGGGACAGGGACTCAGATACGCAGTATTTT,CASPVGDRDSDTQYF,TRBV2,TRBD1,TRBJ2-3,-
TGTGCCACGGGACTACACCAAGAGACCCAGTACTTC,CATGLHQETQYF,TRBV7-8,TRBD2,TRBJ2-5,once
TGCGCCAGCAGTAGTATACAGGGGACTGAAGCTTTCTTT,CASSSIQGTEAFF,TRBV5-1,TRBD1,TRBJ1-1,-
TGTGCCAGCAATAACCAGGGGAGGGTCCAAGCCAACGTCCTGACTTTC,CASNNQGRVQANVLTF,TRBV2,-,TRBJ2-6,-
TGTGCCTGGAATTCGGGACAGGGGTCCGAGCAGTACTTC,CAWNSGQGSEQYF,TRBV30,TRBD1,TRBJ2-7,-
TGCGCCAGCAGCTTGGATCGGGACACTTCACCCCTCCACTTT,CASSLDRDTSPLHF,TRBV5-1,-,TRBJ1-6,-
TGTGCCAGCAGAGGCATTTCGGGGTCCTACTACGAGCAGTACTTC,CASRGISGSYYEQYF,TRBV6-1,-,TRBJ2-7,-
TGTGCCAGCAGTGACCACACGACAGGGGAACAGTCCTACGAGCAGTACTTC,CASSDHTTGEQSYEQYF,TRBV6-1,TRBD1,TRBJ2-7,-